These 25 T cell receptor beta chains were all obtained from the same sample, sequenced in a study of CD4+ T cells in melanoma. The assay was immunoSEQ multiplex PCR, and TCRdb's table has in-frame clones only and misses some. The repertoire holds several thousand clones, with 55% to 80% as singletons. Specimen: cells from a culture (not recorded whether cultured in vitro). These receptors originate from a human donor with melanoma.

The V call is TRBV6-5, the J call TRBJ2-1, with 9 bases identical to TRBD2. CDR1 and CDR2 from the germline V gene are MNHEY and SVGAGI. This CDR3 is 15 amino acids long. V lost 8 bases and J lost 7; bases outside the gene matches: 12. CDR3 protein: CASLGGSGGRNEQFF. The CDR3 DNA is TGTGCCAGCCTAGGAGGAAGCGGGGGGCGTAATGAGCAGTTCTTC.

In nucleotides, the CDR3 is TGCGCCAGCAGCCCCCTTGTAAAGGGAGGCCCAACTAATGAAAAACTGTTTTTT. Protein: CASSPLVKGGPTNEKLFF. This sequence joins TRBV4-1 and TRBJ1-4, with D uncertain. With 4 bases removed from V and 0 bases from J, the gap between germline ends came to 18 bases. The CDR3 is 18 residues long. CDR1 MGHRA and CDR2 YSYEKL come from the germline V gene.

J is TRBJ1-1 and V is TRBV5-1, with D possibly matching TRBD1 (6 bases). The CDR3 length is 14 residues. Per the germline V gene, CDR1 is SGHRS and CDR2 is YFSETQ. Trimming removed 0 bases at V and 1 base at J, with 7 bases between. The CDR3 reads CASSLGGGNTEAFF. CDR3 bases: TGCGCCAGCAGCTTGGGAGGGGGGAACACTGAAGCTTTCTTT.

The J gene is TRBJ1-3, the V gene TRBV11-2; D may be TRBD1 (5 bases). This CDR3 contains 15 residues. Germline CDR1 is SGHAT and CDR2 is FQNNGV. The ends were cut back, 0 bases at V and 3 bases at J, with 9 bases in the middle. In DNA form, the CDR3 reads TGTGCCAGCAGCTTAGAAGCAGGGTTTGGAAACACCATATATTTT. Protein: CASSLEAGFGNTIYF.

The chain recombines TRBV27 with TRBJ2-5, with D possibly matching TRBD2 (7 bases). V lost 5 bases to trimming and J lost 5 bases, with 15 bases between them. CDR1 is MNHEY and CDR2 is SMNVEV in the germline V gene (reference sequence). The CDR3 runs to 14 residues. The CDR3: CASSVGGGRETQYF. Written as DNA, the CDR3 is TGTGCCAGCAGTGTAGGGGGGGGCAGGGAGACCCAGTACTTC.

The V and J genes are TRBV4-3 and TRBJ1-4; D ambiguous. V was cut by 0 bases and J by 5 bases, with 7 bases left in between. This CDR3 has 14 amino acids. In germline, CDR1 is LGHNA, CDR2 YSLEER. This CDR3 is CASSQERTNEKLFF. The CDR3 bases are TGCGCCAGCAGCCAAGAAAGGACGAATGAAAAACTGTTTTTT.

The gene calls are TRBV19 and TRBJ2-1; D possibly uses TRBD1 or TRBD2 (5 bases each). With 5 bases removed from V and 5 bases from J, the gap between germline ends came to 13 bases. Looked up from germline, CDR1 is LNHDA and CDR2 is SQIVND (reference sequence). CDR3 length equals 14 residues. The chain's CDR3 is CASSATGGNNEQFF. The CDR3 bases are TGTGCCAGTAGTGCCACTGGGGGTAACAATGAGCAGTTCTTC.

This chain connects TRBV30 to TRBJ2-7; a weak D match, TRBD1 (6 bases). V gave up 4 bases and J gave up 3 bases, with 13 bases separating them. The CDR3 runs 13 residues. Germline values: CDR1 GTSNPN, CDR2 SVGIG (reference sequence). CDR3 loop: CAWTGTPHYEQYF. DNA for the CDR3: TGTGCCTGGACCGGGACACCACACTACGAGCAGTACTTC.

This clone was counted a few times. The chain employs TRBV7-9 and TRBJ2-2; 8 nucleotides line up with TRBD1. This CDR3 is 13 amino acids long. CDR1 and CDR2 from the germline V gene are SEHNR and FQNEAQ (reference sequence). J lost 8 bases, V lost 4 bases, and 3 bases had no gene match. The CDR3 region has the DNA TGTGCCAGCAGCTCAGGGGGCGCGGGGGAGCTGTTTTTT. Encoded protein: CASSSGGAGELFF.

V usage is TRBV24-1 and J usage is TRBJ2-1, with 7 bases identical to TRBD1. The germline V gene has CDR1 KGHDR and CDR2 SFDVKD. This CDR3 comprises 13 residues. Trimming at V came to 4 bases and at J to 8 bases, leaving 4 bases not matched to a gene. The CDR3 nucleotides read TGTGCCACCAGTGACACAGGGGTCGATGAGCAGTTCTTC. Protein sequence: CATSDTGVDEQFF.

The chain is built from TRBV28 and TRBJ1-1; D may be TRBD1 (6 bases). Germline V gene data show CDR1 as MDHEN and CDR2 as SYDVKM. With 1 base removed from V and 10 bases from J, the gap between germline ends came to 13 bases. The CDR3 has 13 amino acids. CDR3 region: CASSLLGGKGAFF. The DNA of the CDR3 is TGTGCCAGCAGTTTATTAGGGGGGAAGGGAGCTTTCTTT.

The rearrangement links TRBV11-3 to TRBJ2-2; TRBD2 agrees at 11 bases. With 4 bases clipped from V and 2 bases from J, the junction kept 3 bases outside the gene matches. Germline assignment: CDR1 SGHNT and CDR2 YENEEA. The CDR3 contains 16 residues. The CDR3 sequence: CASSSLAGGNTGELFF. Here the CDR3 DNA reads TGTGCCAGCAGCTCCCTAGCGGGGGGTAACACCGGGGAGCTGTTTTTT. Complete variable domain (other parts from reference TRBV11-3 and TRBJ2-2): EAGVVQSPRYKIIEKKQPVAFWCNPISGHNTLYWYLQNLGQGPELLIRYENEEAVDDSQLPKDRFSAERLKGVDSTLKIQPAELGDSAVYLCASSSLAGGNTGELFFGEGSRLTVL.

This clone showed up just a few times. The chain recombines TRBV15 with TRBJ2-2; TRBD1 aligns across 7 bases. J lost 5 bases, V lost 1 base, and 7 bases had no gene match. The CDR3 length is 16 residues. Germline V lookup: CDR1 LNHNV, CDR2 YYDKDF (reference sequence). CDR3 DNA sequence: TGTGCCACCAGCAGAGCAAAGGGGGCGCGGACCGGGGAGCTGTTTTTT. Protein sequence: CATSRAKGARTGELFF.

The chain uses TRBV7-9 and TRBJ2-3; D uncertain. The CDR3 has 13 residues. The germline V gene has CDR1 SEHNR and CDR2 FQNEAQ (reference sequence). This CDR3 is CMVDTHRTDTQYF. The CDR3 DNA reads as TGTATGGTAGACACTCATCGTACAGATACGCAGTATTTT.

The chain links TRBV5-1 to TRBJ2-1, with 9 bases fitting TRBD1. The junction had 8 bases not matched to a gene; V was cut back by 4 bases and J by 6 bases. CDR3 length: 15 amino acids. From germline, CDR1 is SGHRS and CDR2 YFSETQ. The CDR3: CASSLRTGDGNEQFF. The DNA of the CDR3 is TGCGCCAGCAGCCTGAGGACAGGGGATGGCAATGAGCAGTTCTTC.

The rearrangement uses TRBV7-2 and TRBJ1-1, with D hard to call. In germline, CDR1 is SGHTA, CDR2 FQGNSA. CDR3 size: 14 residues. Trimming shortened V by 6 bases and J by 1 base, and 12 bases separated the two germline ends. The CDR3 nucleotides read TGTGCCAGCAGTAGCAAGGTCTGGAACACTGAAGCTTTCTTT. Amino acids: CASSSKVWNTEAFF.

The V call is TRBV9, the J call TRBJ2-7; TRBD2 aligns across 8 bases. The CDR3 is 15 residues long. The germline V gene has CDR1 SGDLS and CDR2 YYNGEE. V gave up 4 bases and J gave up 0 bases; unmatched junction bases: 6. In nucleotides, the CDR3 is TGTGCCAGCAGCCCCGGGGGGGCCCACTCCTACGAGCAGTACTTC. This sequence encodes CASSPGGAHSYEQYF.

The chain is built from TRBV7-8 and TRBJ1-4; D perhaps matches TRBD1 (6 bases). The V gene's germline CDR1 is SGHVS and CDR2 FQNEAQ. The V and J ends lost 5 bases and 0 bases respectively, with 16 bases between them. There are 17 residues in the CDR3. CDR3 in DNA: TGTGCCAGCAGCGGAGAGGGGGGAGTAGCAACTAATGAAAAACTGTTTTTT. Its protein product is CASSGEGGVATNEKLFF.

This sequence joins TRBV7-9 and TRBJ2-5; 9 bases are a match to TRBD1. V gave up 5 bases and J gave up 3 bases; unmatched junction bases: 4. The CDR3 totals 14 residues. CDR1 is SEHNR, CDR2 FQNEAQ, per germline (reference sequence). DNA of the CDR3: TGTGCCAGCAGCCCCGGGACAGGGAAAGAGACCCAGTACTTC. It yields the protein CASSPGTGKETQYF.

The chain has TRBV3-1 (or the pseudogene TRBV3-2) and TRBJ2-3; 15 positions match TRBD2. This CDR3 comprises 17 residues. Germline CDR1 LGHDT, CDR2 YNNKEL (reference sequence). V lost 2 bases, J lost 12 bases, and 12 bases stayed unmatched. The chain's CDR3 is CASSQLGLAGGPSTQYF. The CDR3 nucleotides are TGTGCCAGCAGCCAACTGGGACTAGCGGGGGGCCCATCTACACAGTATTTT.

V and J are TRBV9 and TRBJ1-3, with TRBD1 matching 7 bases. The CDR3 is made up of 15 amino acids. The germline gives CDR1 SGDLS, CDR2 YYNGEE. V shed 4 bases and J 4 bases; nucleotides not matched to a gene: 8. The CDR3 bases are TGTGCCAGCAGCAGCGGACAGGACCTCGGAAACACCATATATTTT. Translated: CASSSGQDLGNTIYF. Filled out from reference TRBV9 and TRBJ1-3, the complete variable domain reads DSGVTQTPKHLITATGQRVTLRCSPRSGDLSVYWYQQSLDQGLQFLIQYYNGEERAKGNILERFSAQQFPDLHSELNLSSLELGDSALYFCASSSGQDLGNTIYFGEGSWLTVV.

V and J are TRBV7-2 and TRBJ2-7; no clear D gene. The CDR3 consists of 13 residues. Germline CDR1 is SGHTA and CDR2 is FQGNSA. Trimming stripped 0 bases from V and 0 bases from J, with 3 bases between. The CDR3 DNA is TGTGCCAGCAGCTTAGCGGTCTCCTACGAGCAGTACTTC. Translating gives CASSLAVSYEQYF.

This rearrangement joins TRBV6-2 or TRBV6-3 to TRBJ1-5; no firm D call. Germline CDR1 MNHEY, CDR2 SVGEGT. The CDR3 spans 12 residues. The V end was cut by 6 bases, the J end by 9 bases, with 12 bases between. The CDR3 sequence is CASSPKIVPQHF. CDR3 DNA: TGTGCCAGCAGCCCTAAAATAGTGCCCCAGCATTTT.

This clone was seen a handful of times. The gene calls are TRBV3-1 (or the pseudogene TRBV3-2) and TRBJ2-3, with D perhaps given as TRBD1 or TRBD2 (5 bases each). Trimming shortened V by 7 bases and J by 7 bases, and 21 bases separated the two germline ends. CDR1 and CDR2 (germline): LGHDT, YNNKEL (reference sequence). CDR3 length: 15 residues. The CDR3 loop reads CASTPRGEMLNTQYF. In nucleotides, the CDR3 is TGTGCCAGCACGCCTCGAGGGGAAATGCTGAATACGCAGTATTTT.

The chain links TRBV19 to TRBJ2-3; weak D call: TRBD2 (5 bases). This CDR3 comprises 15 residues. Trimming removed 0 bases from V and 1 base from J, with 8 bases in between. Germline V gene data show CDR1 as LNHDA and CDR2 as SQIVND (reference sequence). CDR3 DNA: TGTGCCAGTAGTATAGACGGGATCCGCACAGATACGCAGTATTTT. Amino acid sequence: CASSIDGIRTDTQYF.